The clone carrying this TCR beta chain has only a few counts. The data are from a study of T-cell memory formation after mild COVID-19. TCRdb re-derived calls from the 5' RACE reads in MiXCR, one entry per CDR3 protein. The sample consists of 170,000 or so distinct CDR3 sequences, around a fifth of them appearing once. The germline CDR1 and CDR2 sequences are SGDLS and YYNGEE. The CDR3 spans 15 residues. Deletions cut 4 bases from V and 5 bases from J, with 18 bases between. This sequence joins TRBV9 and TRBJ2-5, with TRBD1 as a possible D gene (8 bases). The TCR was taken from an adult woman who had mild COVID-19 (a few samples of this study predate the infection). Cell type and time point are not known. Sequenced sample: PBMCs or a T cell subset sorted from them (not recorded which). The DNA of the CDR3 is TGTGCCAGCAGCACCGAGGACAGGGAGGGGGAGACCCAGTACTTC. As protein: CASSTEDREGETQYF.